This T cell receptor (beta chain) was recovered during a study of T-cell memory formation after mild COVID-19. Study outcomes and limitations: Mostly located in CM and EM were contracting CD4+ clones, with contracting CD8+ clones located in EMRA.

This clonotype has more than one count but fewer than ten. The antigen remains unidentified. Each CDR3 protein is one row after TCRdb ran MiXCR on the 5' RACE reads. The sample consists of 150,000 to 200,000 distinct CDR3 sequences, roughly 15% of them appearing once. The V end was cut by 3 bases, the J end by 1 base, with 10 bases between. In germline, CDR1 is SGHRS, CDR2 YFSETQ. The CDR3 is 14 residues long. Specimen: PBMCs or a T cell subset sorted from them (not recorded which). The TCR sequence derives from an adult woman who had mild COVID-19 (a few samples of this study predate the infection). Cell type and time point are not known. The V and J genes are TRBV5-1 and TRBJ1-1, with a weak D call TRBD1 (6 bases). DNA of the CDR3: TGCGCCAGCAGCTCCCGGGACACGAACACTGAAGCTTTCTTT. Its translation is CASSSRDTNTEAFF.